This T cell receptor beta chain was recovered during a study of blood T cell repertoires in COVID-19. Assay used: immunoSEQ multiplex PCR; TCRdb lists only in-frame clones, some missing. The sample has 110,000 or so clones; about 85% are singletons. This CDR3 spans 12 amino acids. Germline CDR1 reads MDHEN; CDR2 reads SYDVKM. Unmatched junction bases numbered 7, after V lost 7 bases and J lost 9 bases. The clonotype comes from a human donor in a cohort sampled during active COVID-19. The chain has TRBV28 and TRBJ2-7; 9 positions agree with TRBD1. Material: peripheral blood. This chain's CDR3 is CASTVTGGRQYF. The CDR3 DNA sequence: TGTGCCAGCACCGTCACAGGGGGCAGGCAGTACTTC. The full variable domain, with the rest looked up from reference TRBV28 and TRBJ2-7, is DVKVTQSSRYLVKRTGEKVFLECVQDMDHENMFWYRQDPGLGLRLIYFSYDVKMKEKGDIPEGYSVSREKKERFSLILESASTNQTSMYLCASTVTGGRQYFGPGTRLTVT.